This TCR beta chain was sequenced during a study of cytomegalovirus exposure and HLA in healthy donors. This PCR relied on a set of 60 Vbeta primers and 13 Jbeta primers. Some clones are missing from TCRdb's copy, which holds only in-frame ones; the method was immunoSEQ multiplex PCR. Its clone listing holds roughly 100,000 clones. Germline values: CDR1 MNHEY, CDR2 SMNVEV (reference sequence). The length of the CDR3 is 15 residues. The ends lost 5 bases at V and 6 bases at J; junction bases unmatched: 7. Sequenced: PBMCs. This TCR was recovered from a man in his forties or fifties in good health and CMV-seropositive. This chain joins TRBV27 and TRBJ2-1; TRBD2 matches at 10 bases. Written as DNA, the CDR3 is TGTGCCAGCAGTCCACGACTAGCGGGCGTCAATGAGCAGTTCTTC. It codes for CASSPRLAGVNEQFF.